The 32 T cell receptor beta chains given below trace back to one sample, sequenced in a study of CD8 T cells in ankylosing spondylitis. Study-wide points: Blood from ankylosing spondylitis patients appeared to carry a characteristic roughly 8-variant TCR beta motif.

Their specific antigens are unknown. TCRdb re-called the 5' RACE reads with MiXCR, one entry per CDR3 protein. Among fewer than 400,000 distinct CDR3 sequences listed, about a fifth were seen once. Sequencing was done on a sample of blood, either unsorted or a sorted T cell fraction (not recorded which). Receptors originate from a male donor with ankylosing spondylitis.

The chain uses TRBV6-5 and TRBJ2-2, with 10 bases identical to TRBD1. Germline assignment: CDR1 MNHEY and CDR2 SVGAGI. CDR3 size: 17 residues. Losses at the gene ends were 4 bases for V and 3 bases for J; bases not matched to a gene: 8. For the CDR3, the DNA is TGTGCCAGCAGTTTTCCCCGGACAGGGGGTGACACCGGGGAGCTGTTTTTT. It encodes CASSFPRTGGDTGELFF.

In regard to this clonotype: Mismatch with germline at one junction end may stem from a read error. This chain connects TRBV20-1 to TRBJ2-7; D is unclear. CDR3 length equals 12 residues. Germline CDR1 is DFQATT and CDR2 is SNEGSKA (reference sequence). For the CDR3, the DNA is TGCAGTGCTAGGAGGACCTTGGGTCCTTGGTTGTTC. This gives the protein CSARRTLGPWLF.

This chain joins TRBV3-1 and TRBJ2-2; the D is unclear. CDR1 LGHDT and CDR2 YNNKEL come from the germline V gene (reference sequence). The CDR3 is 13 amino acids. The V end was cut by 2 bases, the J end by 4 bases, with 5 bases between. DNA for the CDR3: TGTGCCAGCAGCCAACAAAGCACCGGGGAGCTGTTTTTT. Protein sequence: CASSQQSTGELFF.

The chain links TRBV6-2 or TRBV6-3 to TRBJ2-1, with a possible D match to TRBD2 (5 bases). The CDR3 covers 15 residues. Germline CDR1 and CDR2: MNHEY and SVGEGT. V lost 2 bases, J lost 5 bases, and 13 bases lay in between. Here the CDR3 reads CASSYAVGADNEQFF. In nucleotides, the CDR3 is TGTGCCAGCAGTTACGCAGTCGGAGCGGACAATGAGCAGTTCTTC.

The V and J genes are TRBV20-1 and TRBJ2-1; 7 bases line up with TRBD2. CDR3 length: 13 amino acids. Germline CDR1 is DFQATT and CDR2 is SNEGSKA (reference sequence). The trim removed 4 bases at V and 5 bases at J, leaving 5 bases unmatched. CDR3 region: CSAMGLRDNEQFF. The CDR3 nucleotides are TGCAGTGCTATGGGACTAAGGGACAATGAGCAGTTCTTC.

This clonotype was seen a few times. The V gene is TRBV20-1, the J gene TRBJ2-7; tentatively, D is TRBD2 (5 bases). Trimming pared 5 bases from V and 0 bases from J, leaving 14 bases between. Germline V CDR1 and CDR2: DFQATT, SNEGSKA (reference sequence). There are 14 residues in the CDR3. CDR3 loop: CSAHVGATSYEQYF. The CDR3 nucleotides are TGCAGTGCTCATGTGGGAGCCACCTCCTACGAGCAGTACTTC.

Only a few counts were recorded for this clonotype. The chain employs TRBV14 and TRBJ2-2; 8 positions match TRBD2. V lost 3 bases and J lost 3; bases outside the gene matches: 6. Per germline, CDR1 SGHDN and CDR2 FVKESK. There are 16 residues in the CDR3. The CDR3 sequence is CASSQRAGVYTGELFF. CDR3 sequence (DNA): TGTGCCAGCAGCCAGCGAGCGGGAGTGTACACCGGGGAGCTGTTTTTT.

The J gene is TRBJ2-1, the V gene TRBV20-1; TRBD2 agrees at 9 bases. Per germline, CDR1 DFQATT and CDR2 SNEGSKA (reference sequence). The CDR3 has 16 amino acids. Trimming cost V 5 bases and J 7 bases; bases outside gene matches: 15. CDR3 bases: TGCAGTGCTCCGCAACCCGTGCTAGCGGGAATGAATGAGCAGTTCTTC. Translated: CSAPQPVLAGMNEQFF.

CDR3 in amino acids: CASSPFGREGKQPQHF. The CDR3 DNA sequence: TGTGCCAGCAGTCCCTTCGGGAGGGAGGGGAAACAGCCCCAGCATTTT. V usage is TRBV6-1 and J usage is TRBJ1-5; possibly TRBD1 for D (5 bases). Looked up from germline, CDR1 is MNHNS and CDR2 is SASEGT. The CDR3 consists of 16 residues. Trimming stripped 5 bases from V and 7 bases from J, with 21 bases between.

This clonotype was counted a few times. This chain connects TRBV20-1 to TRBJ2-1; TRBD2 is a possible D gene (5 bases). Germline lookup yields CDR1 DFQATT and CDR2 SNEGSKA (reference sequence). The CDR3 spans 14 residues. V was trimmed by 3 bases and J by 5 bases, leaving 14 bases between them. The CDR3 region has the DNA TGCAGTGCTAGGGCACTAGACCCTGACAATGAGCAGTTCTTC. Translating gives CSARALDPDNEQFF.

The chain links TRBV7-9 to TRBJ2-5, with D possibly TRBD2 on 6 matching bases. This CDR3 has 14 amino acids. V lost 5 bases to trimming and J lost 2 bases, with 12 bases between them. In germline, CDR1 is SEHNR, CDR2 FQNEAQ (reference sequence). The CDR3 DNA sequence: TGTGCCAGCAGCCCCGGGACTCAGCAAGAGACCCAGTACTTC. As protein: CASSPGTQQETQYF.

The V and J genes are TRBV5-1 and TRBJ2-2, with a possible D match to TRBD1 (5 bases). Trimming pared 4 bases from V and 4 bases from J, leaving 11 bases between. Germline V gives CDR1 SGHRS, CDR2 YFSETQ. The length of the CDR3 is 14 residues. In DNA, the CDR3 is TGCGCCAGCAGCGGAGCAGGGATCACCGGGGAGCTGTTTTTT. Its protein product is CASSGAGITGELFF.

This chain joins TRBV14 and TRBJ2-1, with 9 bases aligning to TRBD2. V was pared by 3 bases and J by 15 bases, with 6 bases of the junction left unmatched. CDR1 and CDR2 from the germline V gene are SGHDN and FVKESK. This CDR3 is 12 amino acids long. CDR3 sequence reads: CASSHPGLALFF. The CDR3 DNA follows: TGTGCCAGCAGCCATCCGGGACTAGCACTGTTCTTC.

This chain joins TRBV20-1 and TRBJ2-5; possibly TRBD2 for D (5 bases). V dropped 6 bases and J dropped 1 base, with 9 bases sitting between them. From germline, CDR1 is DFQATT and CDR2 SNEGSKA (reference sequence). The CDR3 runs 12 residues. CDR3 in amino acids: CSADGVQETQYF. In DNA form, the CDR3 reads TGCAGTGCCGACGGGGTCCAAGAGACCCAGTACTTC.

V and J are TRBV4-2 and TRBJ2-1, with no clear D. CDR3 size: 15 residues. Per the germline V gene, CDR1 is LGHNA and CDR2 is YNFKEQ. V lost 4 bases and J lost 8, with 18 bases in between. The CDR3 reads CASSRVRLPGDEQFF. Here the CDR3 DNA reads TGTGCCAGCAGCCGAGTACGGCTCCCAGGAGATGAGCAGTTCTTC.

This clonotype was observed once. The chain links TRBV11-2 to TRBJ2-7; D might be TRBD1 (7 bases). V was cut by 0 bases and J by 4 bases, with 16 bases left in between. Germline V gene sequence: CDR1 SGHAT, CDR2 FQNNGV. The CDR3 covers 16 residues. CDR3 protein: CASSLDTPQGGYEQYF. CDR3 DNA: TGTGCCAGCAGCTTAGATACACCTCAGGGGGGTTACGAGCAGTACTTC. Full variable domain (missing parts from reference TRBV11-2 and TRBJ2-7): EAGVAQSPRYKIIEKRQSVAFWCNPISGHATLYWYQQILGQGPKLLIQFQNNGVVDDSQLPKDRFSAERLKGVDSTLKIQPAKLEDSAVYLCASSLDTPQGGYEQYFGPGTRLTVT.

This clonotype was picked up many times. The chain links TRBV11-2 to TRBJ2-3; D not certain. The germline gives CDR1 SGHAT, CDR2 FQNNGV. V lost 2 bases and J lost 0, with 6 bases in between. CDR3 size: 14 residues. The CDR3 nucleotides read TGTGCCAGCAGCTTAACAGTAAGCACAGATACGCAGTATTTT. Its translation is CASSLTVSTDTQYF.

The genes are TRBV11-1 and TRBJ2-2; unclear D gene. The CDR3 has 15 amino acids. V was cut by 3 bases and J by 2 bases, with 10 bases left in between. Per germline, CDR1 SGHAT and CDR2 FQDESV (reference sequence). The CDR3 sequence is CASSFQLGNTGELFF. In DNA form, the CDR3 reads TGTGCCAGCAGCTTTCAATTGGGAAACACCGGGGAGCTGTTTTTT.

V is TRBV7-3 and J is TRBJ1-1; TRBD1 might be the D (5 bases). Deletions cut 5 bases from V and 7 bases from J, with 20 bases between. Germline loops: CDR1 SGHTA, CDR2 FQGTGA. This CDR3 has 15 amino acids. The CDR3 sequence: CASSLQGDSGFEAFF. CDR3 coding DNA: TGTGCCAGCAGCCTTCAGGGAGACTCAGGGTTTGAAGCTTTCTTT.

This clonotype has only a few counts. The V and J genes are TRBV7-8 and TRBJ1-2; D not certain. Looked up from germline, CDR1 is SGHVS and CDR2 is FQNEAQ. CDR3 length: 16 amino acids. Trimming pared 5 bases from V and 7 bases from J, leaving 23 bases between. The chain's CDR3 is CASSPLPGTNVGGYTF. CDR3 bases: TGTGCCAGCAGCCCACTTCCAGGAACGAATGTCGGTGGCTACACCTTC.

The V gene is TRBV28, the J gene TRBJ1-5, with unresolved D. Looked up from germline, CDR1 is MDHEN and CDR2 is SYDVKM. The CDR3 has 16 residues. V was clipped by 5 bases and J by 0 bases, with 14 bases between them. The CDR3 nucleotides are TGTGCCAGCAGTGCCCCTCTGGCACCTAGCAATCAGCCCCAGCATTTT. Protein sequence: CASSAPLAPSNQPQHF.

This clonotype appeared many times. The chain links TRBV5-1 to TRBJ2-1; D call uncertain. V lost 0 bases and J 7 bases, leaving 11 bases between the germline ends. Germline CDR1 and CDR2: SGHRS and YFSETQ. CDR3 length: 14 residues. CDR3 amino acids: CASSLVGIWNEQFF. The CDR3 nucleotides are TGCGCCAGCAGCTTGGTTGGGATTTGGAATGAGCAGTTCTTC.

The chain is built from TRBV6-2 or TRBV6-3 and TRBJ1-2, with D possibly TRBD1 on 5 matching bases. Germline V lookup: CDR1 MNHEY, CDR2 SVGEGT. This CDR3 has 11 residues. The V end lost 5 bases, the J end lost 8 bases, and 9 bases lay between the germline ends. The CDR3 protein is CASSGTKGYTF. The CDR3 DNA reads TGTGCCAGCAGTGGGACTAAGGGCTACACCTTC.

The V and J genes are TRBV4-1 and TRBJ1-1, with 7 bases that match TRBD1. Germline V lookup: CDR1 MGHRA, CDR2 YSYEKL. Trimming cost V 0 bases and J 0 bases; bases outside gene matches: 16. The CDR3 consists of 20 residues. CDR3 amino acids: CASSQDRGRGQRLMNTEAFF. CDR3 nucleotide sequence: TGCGCCAGCAGCCAAGATAGGGGCCGGGGACAGAGACTCATGAACACTGAAGCTTTCTTT.

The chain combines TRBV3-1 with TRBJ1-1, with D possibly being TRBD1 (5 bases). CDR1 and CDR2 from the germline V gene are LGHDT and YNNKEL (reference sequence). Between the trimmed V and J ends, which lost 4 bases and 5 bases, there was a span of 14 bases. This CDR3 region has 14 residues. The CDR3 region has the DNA TGTGCCAGCAGCCGGATCGGGGGGAGAACTGAAGCTTTCTTT. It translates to CASSRIGGRTEAFF.

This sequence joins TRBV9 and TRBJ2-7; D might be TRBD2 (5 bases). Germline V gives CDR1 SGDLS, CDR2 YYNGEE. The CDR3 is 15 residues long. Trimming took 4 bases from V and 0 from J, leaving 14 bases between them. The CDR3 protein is CASSRRSASSYEQYF. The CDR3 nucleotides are TGTGCCAGCAGCCGGAGGTCCGCCAGCTCCTACGAGCAGTACTTC. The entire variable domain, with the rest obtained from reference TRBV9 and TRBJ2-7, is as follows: DSGVTQTPKHLITATGQRVTLRCSPRSGDLSVYWYQQSLDQGLQFLIQYYNGEERAKGNILERFSAQQFPDLHSELNLSSLELGDSALYFCASSRRSASSYEQYFGPGTRLTVT.

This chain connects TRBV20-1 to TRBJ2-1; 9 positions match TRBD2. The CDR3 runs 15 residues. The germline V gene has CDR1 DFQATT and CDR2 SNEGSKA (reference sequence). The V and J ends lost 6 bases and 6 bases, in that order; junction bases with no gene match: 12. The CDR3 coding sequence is TGCAGTGCGACTAAGGGTAGCGGGAGACCCAATGAGCAGTTCTTC. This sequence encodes CSATKGSGRPNEQFF.

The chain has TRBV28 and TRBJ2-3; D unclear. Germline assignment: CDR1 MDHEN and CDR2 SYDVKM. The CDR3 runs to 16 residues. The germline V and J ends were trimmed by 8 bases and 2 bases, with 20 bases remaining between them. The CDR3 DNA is TGTGCCAGCCGAGAGTTGGCACAAGTCAACACAGATACGCAGTATTTT. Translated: CASRELAQVNTDTQYF.

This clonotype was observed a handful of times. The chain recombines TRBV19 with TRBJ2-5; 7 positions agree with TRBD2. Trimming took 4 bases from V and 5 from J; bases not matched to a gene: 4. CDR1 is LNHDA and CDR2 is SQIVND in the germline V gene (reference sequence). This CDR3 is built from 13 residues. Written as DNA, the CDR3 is TGTGCCAGTAGTACCCAGGGAGGGGAGACCCAGTACTTC. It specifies CASSTQGGETQYF.

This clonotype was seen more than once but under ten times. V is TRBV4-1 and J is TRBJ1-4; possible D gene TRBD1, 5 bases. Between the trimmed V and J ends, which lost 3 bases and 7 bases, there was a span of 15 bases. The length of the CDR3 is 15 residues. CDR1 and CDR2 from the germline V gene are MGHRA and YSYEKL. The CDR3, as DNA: TGCGCCAGCAGCCAGGGCGGGGGGGAGGTTGAAAAACTGTTTTTT. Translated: CASSQGGGEVEKLFF.

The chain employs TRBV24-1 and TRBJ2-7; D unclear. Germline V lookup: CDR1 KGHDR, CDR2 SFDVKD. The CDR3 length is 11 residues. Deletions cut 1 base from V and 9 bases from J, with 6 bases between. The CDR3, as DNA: TGTGCCACCAGTGATTTCTCCACGCAGTACTTC. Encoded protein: CATSDFSTQYF.

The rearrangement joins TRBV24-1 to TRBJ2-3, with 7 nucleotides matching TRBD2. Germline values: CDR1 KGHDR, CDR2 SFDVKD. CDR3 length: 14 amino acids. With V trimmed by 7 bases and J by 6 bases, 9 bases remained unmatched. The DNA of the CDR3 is TGTGCCACCAGGGGGGGAGGGGTCAAGGATACGCAGTATTTT. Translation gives CATRGGGVKDTQYF.